One and the same sample provided the 18 T cell receptor beta chains below, sequenced in a study of shared clonotypes between healthy human individuals. The method was immunoSEQ multiplex PCR; TCRdb's version includes in-frame clones alone and lacks a portion of them. The data hold about 2.3 million clones, with 93% observed a single time. Sequencing was done on a sample of naive CD4+ T cells from PBMCs. The subset was: CD45RA+ positively selected. The receptors originated from a man aged 18 to 30 in good health. Some clones in this sample may be carry-over from other donors' samples.

The chain couples TRBV6-4 to TRBJ1-2; D call uncertain. CDR1 is MRHNA, CDR2 SNTAGT, per germline. V lost 9 bases to trimming and J lost 4 bases, with 12 bases between them. The CDR3 extends over 12 amino acids. Here the CDR3 reads CASYGRGYGYTF. The CDR3 DNA reads TGTGCCAGTTACGGACGCGGCTATGGCTACACCTTC.

A remark on this clone: Within the sample, other DNA sequences also encode this same CDR3. The gene calls are TRBV2 and TRBJ2-3, with D unresolved. This CDR3 is 10 amino acids long. Germline CDR1 is SNHLY and CDR2 is FYNNEI. V gave up 7 bases and J gave up 6 bases, with 5 bases separating them. This CDR3 is CASTADTQYF. The CDR3 DNA reads TGTGCCAGCACGGCGGATACGCAGTATTTT.

The V and J genes are TRBV4-1 and TRBJ1-1; a possible D gene is TRBD1 (5 bases). V was cut by 2 bases and J by 5 bases, with 12 bases left in between. Germline assignment: CDR1 MGHRA and CDR2 YSYEKL. The CDR3 runs 14 residues. Here the CDR3 reads CASSQLDSRTEAFF. The CDR3 nucleotides are TGCGCCAGCAGCCAACTAGACAGTCGAACTGAAGCTTTCTTT.

This clone was counted a few times. The chain carries TRBV28 and TRBJ1-1; D gene unclear. Germline loops: CDR1 MDHEN, CDR2 SYDVKM. CDR3 length equals 12 residues. CDR3 loop: CVTFSTSTEAFF. The CDR3 DNA follows: TGTGTAACTTTTAGCACCTCCACTGAAGCTTTCTTT.

The rearrangement joins TRBV11-1 to TRBJ1-1; D may be TRBD1 (5 bases). Trimming took 1 base from V and 5 from J, leaving 11 bases between them. The CDR3 length is 14 residues. Germline V CDR1 and CDR2: SGHAT, FQDESV (reference sequence). The CDR3, as DNA: TGTGCCAGCAGCTTAGGCAGGGTAAGAACTGAAGCTTTCTTT. Its protein product is CASSLGRVRTEAFF.

The chain links TRBV28 to TRBJ2-5; 10 nucleotides line up with TRBD2. Trimming took 6 bases from V and 10 from J; bases not matched to a gene: 14. The CDR3 covers 15 residues. CDR1 and CDR2 from the germline V gene are MDHEN and SYDVKM. The CDR3 region is CASRRAGGLPRLQYF. CDR3 nucleotide sequence: TGTGCCAGCAGGCGAGCGGGAGGGCTCCCACGCCTCCAGTACTTC.

In the case of this clone: Other DNA sequences in the same sample also yield this CDR3. The chain links TRBV7-3 to TRBJ1-1, with 8 bases identical to TRBD1. In germline, CDR1 is SGHTA, CDR2 FQGTGA. V lost 5 bases to trimming and J lost 1 base; unmatched junction nucleotides: 3. This CDR3 has 14 amino acids. The CDR3 bases are TGTGCCAGCAGCAGGGGACAGGCGAACACTGAAGCTTTCTTT. Translated, it gives CASSRGQANTEAFF.

The rearrangement links TRBV5-1 to TRBJ2-1; maybe TRBD1 (5 bases). CDR1 and CDR2 (germline): SGHRS, YFSETQ. The CDR3 is 16 amino acids. The germline V and J ends were trimmed by 4 bases and 5 bases, with 19 bases remaining between them. CDR3 sequence: CASSISGLGKDNEQFF. The CDR3, as DNA: TGCGCCAGCAGCATTTCAGGGTTGGGGAAGGACAATGAGCAGTTCTTC.

As concerns this clone: This sample includes further DNA sequences coding for the same CDR3. This sequence joins TRBV7-2 and TRBJ2-1; weak D call: TRBD2 (6 bases). V lost 1 base and J lost 0, with 10 bases in between. Germline CDR1 is SGHTA and CDR2 is FQGNSA. CDR3 length: 16 amino acids. CDR3 nucleotides: TGTGCCAGCAGCTTAGGCCCGGGAGTCTCCTACAATGAGCAGTTCTTC. Its translation: CASSLGPGVSYNEQFF.

The rearrangement uses TRBV11-2 and TRBJ2-3; no definite D call. V gave up 4 bases and J gave up 0 bases, with 17 bases separating them. From germline, CDR1 is SGHAT and CDR2 FQNNGV. There are 17 residues in the CDR3. The CDR3 DNA reads as TGTGCCAGCAGCTCCCAAACGGTGGGGTCTAGCACAGATACGCAGTATTTT. This gives the protein CASSSQTVGSSTDTQYF.

The chain uses TRBV4-3 and TRBJ1-2, with D unclear. The CDR3 length is 14 residues. V was shortened by 0 bases and J by 4 bases, with 9 bases between the two germline ends. Germline assignment: CDR1 LGHNA and CDR2 YSLEER. CDR3 nucleotide sequence: TGCGCCAGCAGCCAAGAGCCGATTGCCTATGGCTACACCTTC. It yields the protein CASSQEPIAYGYTF.

The chain joins TRBV5-5 to TRBJ2-1; D is ambiguous. CDR3 length: 16 residues. CDR1 and CDR2 from the germline V gene are SGHKS and YYEKEE (reference sequence). Trimming cost V 1 base and J 0 bases, with 11 bases left between them. In nucleotides, the CDR3 is TGTGCCAGCAGCTTGACGGGCGAGAGCTCCTACAATGAGCAGTTCTTC. As protein: CASSLTGESSYNEQFF.

The chain couples TRBV10-3 to TRBJ1-1; D uncertain. In germline, CDR1 is ENHRY, CDR2 SYGVKD. This CDR3 has 15 amino acids. V gave up 0 bases and J gave up 3 bases, with 11 bases separating them. CDR3 DNA: TGTGCCATCAGTGAGTCTCCGGGGTCGGACACTGAAGCTTTCTTT. This encodes CAISESPGSDTEAFF.

The V call is TRBV20-1, the J call TRBJ2-1, with no clear D. Per the germline V gene, CDR1 is DFQATT and CDR2 is SNEGSKA (reference sequence). Trimming took off 6 bases at V and 8 bases at J, with 11 bases between the two ends. The CDR3 contains 11 residues. The CDR3 coding sequence is TGCAGTGCCGGTCGGGTGGATGAGCAGTTCTTC. This sequence encodes CSAGRVDEQFF.

The V gene is TRBV28, the J gene TRBJ2-1, with D possibly TRBD1 on 6 matching bases. This CDR3 has 15 residues. The germline CDR1 and CDR2 sequences are MDHEN and SYDVKM. V was trimmed by 4 bases and J by 7 bases, leaving 17 bases between them. The chain's CDR3 is CASSSPRQATNEQFF. The CDR3 bases are TGTGCCAGCAGTTCGCCCCGACAGGCTACTAATGAGCAGTTCTTC.

The CDR3 loop reads CATGTGMNTEAFF. The CDR3 DNA follows: TGTGCCACCGGGACAGGGATGAACACTGAAGCTTTCTTT. The V and J genes are TRBV10-3 and TRBJ1-1; TRBD1 matches at 9 bases. The CDR3 contains 13 residues. CDR1 is ENHRY and CDR2 is SYGVKD in the germline V gene. V was clipped by 10 bases and J by 0 bases; unmatched bases: 3.

J is TRBJ1-5 and V is TRBV5-1; D possibly corresponds to TRBD1 (5 bases). This CDR3 contains 15 residues. V lost 0 bases to trimming and J lost 6 bases, with 13 bases between them. Germline CDR1 reads SGHRS; CDR2 reads YFSETQ. Written as DNA, the CDR3 is TGCGCCAGCAGCTTGGTGCCAGGGCTGATTCAGCCCCAGCATTTT. This gives the protein CASSLVPGLIQPQHF.

The chain has TRBV2 and TRBJ2-2, with D perhaps assigned TRBD1 or TRBD2 (5 bases each). V lost 4 bases to trimming and J lost 3 bases, with 12 bases between them. This CDR3 has 15 amino acids. Germline values: CDR1 SNHLY, CDR2 FYNNEI. This CDR3 reads CASSGDAGYTGELFF. The DNA of the CDR3 is TGTGCCAGCAGTGGGGACGCTGGCTACACCGGGGAGCTGTTTTTT.